This TCR beta chain is drawn from a study of cytomegalovirus exposure and HLA in healthy donors. PCR amplification relied on 60 Vbeta primers (plus 13 Jbeta primers). As handled by the study authors: As a later analysis found, there were 80 million or so unique TCR beta chains, of which some 10 million were shared. Only in-frame clones appear in the TCRdb table, and some are missing; sequencing was by immunoSEQ multiplex PCR. V and J calls and clone size are copied from that table; D and trimming were computed from the DNA. The sample has around 33,000 clones, approximately 76% seen once. The ends were cut back, 6 bases at V and 4 bases at J, with 15 bases in the middle. This CDR3 is 14 amino acids long. The V gene's germline CDR1 is MNHEY and CDR2 SVGAGI. Study outcomes and limitations: In a later analysis, specific HLA alleles were associated with approximately 16,000 TCR beta sequences at a 0.05 false discovery rate.

As concerns this clone: The antigen is unknown.

The donors were healthy bone marrow donors. The sequence derives from a woman between 25 and 40 years old in good health and CMV-seropositive. The chain is built from TRBV6-5 and TRBJ1-2, with TRBD1 as a possible D gene (6 bases). Sequenced input: PBMCs. The CDR3 sequence is CASRLAGDFYGYTF. In DNA form, the CDR3 reads TGTGCCAGCAGGTTGGCAGGGGATTTCTATGGCTACACCTTC.